This TCR beta chain was observed in a study of blood T cell repertoires in COVID-19. Looking at the study overall: The United States, Italy and Spain provided the acute and convalescent COVID-19 samples.

This CDR3 has 16 amino acids. In germline, CDR1 is KGHDR, CDR2 SFDVKD. V was trimmed by 7 bases and J by 2 bases, leaving 17 bases between them. Per the study methods: By means of reference gene primer amplification, nucleated cell counts were estimated. Clones were read by immunoSEQ multiplex PCR, and TCRdb kept only the in-frame ones, dropping some. Clone size and the V and J calls come from that table; the DNA yielded D and trimming. The repertoire holds approximately 210,000 clones, with roughly 79% as singletons. The study recruited people aged about 18 to 95 years across more than 20 US areas. The sequence derives from a woman in her forties or fifties with acute COVID-19. V and J are TRBV24-1 and TRBJ1-3; TRBD1 is a possible D gene (5 bases). The specimen was PBMCs or T cells enriched from blood (not recorded which). CDR3 in amino acids: CATSPGGTGPGNTIYF. CDR3 in DNA: TGTGCCACCAGCCCGGGGGGGACGGGCCCTGGAAACACCATATATTTT.